This T cell receptor (beta chain) derives from a study of blood T cell repertoires in COVID-19. V lost 1 base and J lost 1, with 8 bases in between. CDR1 and CDR2 from the germline V gene are SEHNR and FQNEAQ (reference sequence). The CDR3 is 14 residues long. The data were produced by immunoSEQ multiplex PCR, yet TCRdb's version contains in-frame clones alone and is incomplete. Of roughly 120,000 clones listed, less than 85% are singletons. The material sequenced was peripheral blood. This clonotype originated in a woman older than 75 with acute or convalescent COVID-19. The gene calls are TRBV7-9 and TRBJ2-7; a weak D match, TRBD1 (6 bases). The CDR3 sequence: CASSLGGGSYEQYF. Written as DNA, the CDR3 is TGTGCCAGCAGCTTAGGAGGGGGATCCTACGAGCAGTACTTC.